The present T cell receptor beta chain was sequenced within a study of T cells in Graves' hyperthyroidism and ophthalmopathy. The CDR3 is made up of 14 amino acids. The trim removed 1 base at V and 5 bases at J, leaving 0 bases unmatched. Per the germline V gene, CDR1 is MGHDK and CDR2 is SYGVNS. TCR beta CDR3 regions were amplified from RNA transcripts. First-round RT-PCR targeting the TCR CDR3 was performed with the HTBI primer set. In TCRdb, the multiplex PCR reads were re-called with MiXCR into one record per CDR3 protein. The sample lists a few hundred thousand distinct CDR3 sequences; more than 20% were seen once.

The sequenced material came from blood. This receptor was obtained from a man aged 18 to 29 with Graves' hyperthyroidism. The chain has TRBV25-1 and TRBJ2-2; 8 positions agree with TRBD2. The CDR3 DNA reads as TGTGCCAGCAGTGAATCTAGCGGGACCGGGGAGCTGTTTTTT. Amino acid sequence: CASSESSGTGELFF.